The 22 T cell receptor beta chains below come from one sample, sequenced in a study of T cell responses to AZD1222 COVID-19 vaccine. Clones were read by immunoSEQ multiplex PCR, and TCRdb kept only the in-frame ones, dropping some. This table holds around 190,000 clones, around 92% found once. This specimen was peripheral blood, taken on day 0 of AZD1222 vaccination. Receptors originate from an adult in good health.

The chain has TRBV28 and TRBJ1-3; D might be TRBD1 (5 bases). The CDR3 is 12 amino acids. Trimming left V 5 bases short and J 4 bases short, with 6 bases between. Germline V gene lookup returns CDR1 MDHEN and CDR2 SYDVKM. The CDR3 reads CASSRQGNTIYF. For the CDR3, the DNA is TGTGCCAGCAGTCGACAGGGAAACACCATATATTTT.

The chain recombines TRBV2 with TRBJ1-2; D might be TRBD1 (5 bases). With 7 bases removed from V and 6 bases from J, the gap between germline ends came to 15 bases. The CDR3 is 13 residues long. Looked up from germline, CDR1 is SNHLY and CDR2 is FYNNEI. CDR3 sequence: CASTVAGQDGYTF. CDR3 DNA sequence: TGTGCCAGCACCGTGGCAGGGCAGGATGGCTACACCTTC.

The chain uses TRBV7-3 and TRBJ2-1; TRBD2 aligns across 14 bases. This CDR3 region has 15 residues. With 6 bases clipped from V and 2 bases from J, the junction kept 0 bases outside the gene matches. Germline CDR1 reads SGHTA; CDR2 reads FQGTGA. The chain's CDR3 is CASRTSGGAYNEQFF. DNA for the CDR3: TGTGCCAGCAGGACTAGCGGGGGGGCCTACAATGAGCAGTTCTTC.

This clone was seen a few times. This chain links TRBV28 with TRBJ2-7, with 9 positions matching TRBD1. This CDR3 is 14 amino acids long. Germline CDR1 is MDHEN and CDR2 is SYDVKM. J gave up 2 bases and V 3 bases, and 2 bases lay outside the gene matches. This chain's CDR3 is CASSLGQGTYEQYF. CDR3 in DNA: TGTGCCAGCAGTTTGGGACAGGGAACCTACGAGCAGTACTTC.

This clone has just a few counts. V is TRBV19 and J is TRBJ2-5; perhaps TRBD2 as D (5 bases). Germline V CDR1 and CDR2: LNHDA, SQIVND (reference sequence). CDR3 length: 16 residues. V gave up 1 base and J gave up 4 bases, with 16 bases separating them. CDR3 in amino acids: CASSIVPGSVGETQYF. The CDR3 nucleotides read TGTGCCAGTAGTATAGTACCGGGGAGTGTTGGAGAGACCCAGTACTTC.

This clone was detected a few times. The rearrangement joins TRBV19 to TRBJ1-3; maybe TRBD1 (6 bases). The V end lost 5 bases, the J end lost 4 bases, and 12 bases lay between the germline ends. This CDR3 has 14 residues. The germline gives CDR1 LNHDA, CDR2 SQIVND (reference sequence). The CDR3: CASSWGGRGNTIYF. The CDR3 region has the DNA TGTGCCAGTAGTTGGGGGGGGCGCGGAAACACCATATATTTT.

The J gene is TRBJ1-1, the V gene TRBV4-3, with TRBD1 matching over 7 bases. Germline V gene lookup returns CDR1 LGHNA and CDR2 YSLEER. The CDR3 has 17 amino acids. Trimming at V came to 0 bases and at J to 1 base, leaving 8 bases not matched to a gene. As DNA, the CDR3 is TGCGCCAGCAGCCAAGAATGGGACAGTTTGGGGAACACTGAAGCTTTCTTT. Translated, it gives CASSQEWDSLGNTEAFF.

The rearrangement joins TRBV6-1 to TRBJ1-5; no firm D call. The V end was cut by 1 base, the J end by 4 bases, with 8 bases between. CDR1 and CDR2 from the germline V gene are MNHNS and SASEGT. This CDR3 spans 14 amino acids. DNA of the CDR3: TGTGCCAGCAGTGAAGGGGCGCTTAATCAGCCCCAGCATTTT. Amino acids: CASSEGALNQPQHF.

The chain recombines TRBV7-2 with TRBJ2-5, with TRBD1 identical over 9 bases. CDR3 length: 15 amino acids. CDR1 is SGHTA and CDR2 is FQGNSA in the germline V gene. Germline trimming cut 1 base from V and 5 bases from J; bases unmatched to any gene: 5. The CDR3 spells CASSLGQGGHETQYF. Written as DNA, the CDR3 is TGTGCCAGCAGCTTAGGACAGGGGGGCCATGAGACCCAGTACTTC.

The gene calls are TRBV19 and TRBJ1-1; 11 nucleotides match TRBD1. V was clipped by 4 bases and J by 4 bases; unmatched bases: 11. Per the germline V gene, CDR1 is LNHDA and CDR2 is SQIVND (reference sequence). This CDR3 contains 17 residues. The chain's CDR3 is CASSNGQGASPGTEAFF. The CDR3 DNA reads TGTGCCAGTAGTAATGGACAGGGGGCCTCCCCGGGCACTGAAGCTTTCTTT.

CDR3 in amino acids: CASSGGTEGGNTGELFF. The CDR3 DNA reads as TGTGCCAGCTCAGGCGGGACAGAAGGCGGGAACACCGGGGAGCTGTTTTTT. This chain uses TRBV18 with TRBJ2-2, with a tentative D call TRBD1 (7 bases). V lost 5 bases and J 1 base, leaving 17 bases between the germline ends. There are 17 residues in the CDR3. Germline V gene lookup returns CDR1 KGHSH and CDR2 LQKENI. Full variable domain (rest looked up from reference TRBV18 and TRBJ2-2): NAGVMQNPRHLVRRRGQEARLRCSPMKGHSHVYWYRQLPEEGLKFMVYLQKENIIDESGMPKERFSAEFPKEGPSILRIQQVVRGDSAAYFCASSGGTEGGNTGELFFGEGSRLTVL.

The rearrangement uses TRBV5-1 and TRBJ1-4, with D perhaps TRBD1 (6 bases). Germline CDR1 is SGHRS and CDR2 is YFSETQ. Trimming removed 5 bases at V and 3 bases at J, with 14 bases between. CDR3 size: 15 residues. As DNA, the CDR3 is TGCGCCAGCAGATTTCAAGGGGGTCCTAATGAAAAACTGTTTTTT. Translating gives CASRFQGGPNEKLFF. Drawing the rest from reference TRBV5-1 and TRBJ1-4, the complete variable domain is KAGVTQTPRYLIKTRGQQVTLSCSPISGHRSVSWYQQTPGQGLQFLFEYFSETQRNKGNFPGRFSGRQFSNSRSEMNVSTLELGDSALYLCASRFQGGPNEKLFFGSGTQLSVL.

The chain links TRBV30 to TRBJ2-2; 8 positions agree with TRBD2. Trimming removed 4 bases from V and 2 bases from J; junction bases left unmatched: 3. Germline-derived CDR1 and CDR2 are GTSNPN and SVGIG (reference sequence). CDR3 length: 14 amino acids. CDR3 DNA sequence: TGTGCCTGGAATAGCGGGGCTAACACCGGGGAGCTGTTTTTT. Amino acids: CAWNSGANTGELFF. Together with reference TRBV30 and TRBJ2-2, the CDR3 gives the full variable domain: SQTIHQWPATLVQPVGSPLSLECTVEGTSNPNLYWYRQAAGRGLQLLFYSVGIGQISSEVPQNLSASRPQDRQFILSSKKLLLSDSGFYLCAWNSGANTGELFFGEGSRLTVL.

V and J are TRBV27 and TRBJ1-2; D possibly corresponds to TRBD1 (5 bases). Germline CDR1 reads MNHEY; CDR2 reads SMNVEV (reference sequence). V shed 5 bases and J shed 5 bases, with 21 bases lying between them. CDR3 length equals 16 residues. The CDR3 region is CASSALGGPGTYGYTF. CDR3 DNA sequence: TGTGCCAGCAGTGCCTTGGGGGGTCCCGGAACTTATGGCTACACCTTC.

The gene calls are TRBV6-4 and TRBJ2-3; D possibly corresponds to TRBD2 (5 bases). This CDR3 has 15 amino acids. V was pared by 1 base and J by 2 bases, with 10 bases between. Germline V gene sequence: CDR1 MRHNA, CDR2 SNTAGT. CDR3 sequence: CASSDFSGSTDTQYF. CDR3 nucleotides: TGTGCCAGCAGTGACTTCTCGGGGTCCACAGATACGCAGTATTTT.

V usage is TRBV19 and J usage is TRBJ1-1; no clear D gene. The V gene's germline CDR1 is LNHDA and CDR2 SQIVND (reference sequence). The germline V and J ends were trimmed by 5 bases and 8 bases, with 6 bases remaining between them. CDR3 length: 10 residues. CDR3: CASSDGEAFF. Here the CDR3 DNA reads TGTGCCAGTAGTGACGGGGAAGCTTTCTTT.

The rearrangement joins TRBV30 to TRBJ2-1; 7 positions match TRBD2. Germline trimming cut 2 bases from V and 10 bases from J; bases unmatched to any gene: 2. Germline assignment: CDR1 GTSNPN and CDR2 SVGIG (reference sequence). CDR3 length: 11 residues. Here the CDR3 reads CAWSPGGEQFF. In DNA form, the CDR3 reads TGTGCCTGGAGTCCCGGGGGGGAGCAGTTCTTC. Full variable domain (rest looked up from reference TRBV30 and TRBJ2-1): SQTIHQWPATLVQPVGSPLSLECTVEGTSNPNLYWYRQAAGRGLQLLFYSVGIGQISSEVPQNLSASRPQDRQFILSSKKLLLSDSGFYLCAWSPGGEQFFGPGTRLTVL.

CDR3 DNA sequence: TGTGCCAGCTCACCTCTACCAAGCGGGGGGGGCTCCTACAATGAGCAGTTCTTC. It yields the protein CASSPLPSGGGSYNEQFF. The chain employs TRBV18 and TRBJ2-1, with 10 bases identical to TRBD2. This CDR3 spans 18 amino acids. The germline V gene has CDR1 KGHSH and CDR2 LQKENI. J gave up 0 bases and V 3 bases, and 8 bases lay outside the gene matches.

The chain links TRBV5-1 to TRBJ1-1; D might be TRBD1 (6 bases). This CDR3 region has 15 residues. Germline V gene lookup returns CDR1 SGHRS and CDR2 YFSETQ. Trimming shortened V by 3 bases and J by 1 base, and 13 bases separated the two germline ends. The CDR3 DNA is TGCGCCAGCAGCTCAAAACAGGGACAGAACACTGAAGCTTTCTTT. Its protein is CASSSKQGQNTEAFF. The whole variable domain, remainder taken from reference TRBV5-1 and TRBJ1-1, is KAGVTQTPRYLIKTRGQQVTLSCSPISGHRSVSWYQQTPGQGLQFLFEYFSETQRNKGNFPGRFSGRQFSNSRSEMNVSTLELGDSALYLCASSSKQGQNTEAFFGQGTRLTVV.

The rearrangement uses TRBV5-1 and TRBJ2-2, with no clear D. Between the trimmed V and J ends, which lost 0 bases and 4 bases, there was a span of 4 bases. Looked up from germline, CDR1 is SGHRS and CDR2 is YFSETQ. The CDR3 is made up of 13 amino acids. The CDR3 DNA follows: TGCGCCAGCAGCTTGGGGGGCACCGGGGAGCTGTTTTTT. Translation: CASSLGGTGELFF. Based on the CDR3 plus reference TRBV5-1 and TRBJ2-2, the full variable domain is KAGVTQTPRYLIKTRGQQVTLSCSPISGHRSVSWYQQTPGQGLQFLFEYFSETQRNKGNFPGRFSGRQFSNSRSEMNVSTLELGDSALYLCASSLGGTGELFFGEGSRLTVL.

In this sample, this clone turned up a few times. This chain connects TRBV28 to TRBJ1-5, with D tentatively TRBD1 (5 bases). The CDR3 consists of 14 residues. The V and J ends lost 3 bases and 7 bases respectively, with 13 bases between them. CDR1 and CDR2 (germline): MDHEN, SYDVKM. The CDR3 DNA reads TGTGCCAGCAGTTTGGACGGGGGGAGACAGCCCCAGCATTTT. Translation: CASSLDGGRQPQHF.

The chain carries TRBV30 and TRBJ2-5, with D perhaps matching TRBD1 or TRBD2 (5 bases each). The CDR3 is 15 residues long. V lost 3 bases, J lost 2 bases, and 16 bases lay in between. Germline CDR1 is GTSNPN and CDR2 is SVGIG (reference sequence). CDR3 residues: CAWRPPGRQQETQYF. For the CDR3, the DNA is TGTGCCTGGAGACCGCCGGGACGGCAGCAAGAGACCCAGTACTTC.